This T cell receptor beta chain was identified in a study of regulatory T cells in long-lasting Graves disease. This clonotype was found many times. Described time point: newly diagnosed GD, antithyroid drugs for less than 3 months. Preparation of the TCR library used RNA extracted from PBMCs. Construction of TCR beta libraries relied on iRepertoire HTBI primers and on Arm-PCR targeting CDR3 regions. TCRdb used MiXCR to reprocess the multiplex PCR reads, holding one entry per CDR3 protein. The sample holds 500,000 to 700,000 distinct CDR3 sequences, roughly 15% seen once. The sample was also linked to a second study, of T cells in Graves' hyperthyroidism and ophthalmopathy.

The sample was peripheral blood mononuclear cells (PBMCs), taken at new diagnosis, from a patient treated with antithyroid drugs. The sequence came from a woman aged 25 to 39 with Graves disease.

CDR3 nucleotides: TGTGCCAGCATCCCGAAGGGGGCGGGGGCCAACGTCCTGACTTTC. Translated, it gives CASIPKGAGANVLTF. The V call is TRBV6-1, the J call TRBJ2-6; 7 bases match TRBD1. CDR3 length: 15 amino acids. Germline V CDR1 and CDR2: MNHNS, SASEGT. V lost 7 bases to trimming and J lost 4 bases; unmatched junction nucleotides: 7.